A selection of T cell receptor beta chains follows, all from one sample in a study of CD8+ T cells in alopecia areata. Measured with immunoSEQ multiplex PCR; TCRdb has only the in-frame clones, and not every one. The table lists about 200,000 clones, roughly three fifths of them singletons. The sample was CD8+ T cells sorted from blood. The receptor set was obtained from a human donor in good health. Each CDR3 is given with its conserved first and last residue. D genes are given only for firm matches. Clone size is shown for a subset of rows, as once, few, many or a class of expanded clone.

>TRBJ2-7|14|-|-|TRBV5-1
TGCGCCAGCTATATGGGGCAGGGAACCTACGAGCAGTACTTC
CASYMGQGTYEQYF
>TRBJ1-2|15|-|-|TRBV5-4
TGTGCCAGCAGCCCTGATGTCCCCGGGCGGTATGGCTACACCTTC
CASSPDVPGRYGYTF
>TRBJ2-5|14|-|few|TRBV28
TGTGCCAGCAGTTTAGGGATGGGGGCAGAGACCCAGTACTTC
CASSLGMGAETQYF
>TRBJ2-7|14|TRBD2|few|TRBV7-3
TGTGCCAGCAGCCTTAGCGGGGGTGGCTACGAGCAGTACTTC
CASSLSGGGYEQYF
>TRBJ1-2|15|-|-|TRBV29-1
TGCAGCGTTGAGTGGCAGGGATCAGACTGGGATGGCTACACCTTC
CSVEWQGSDWDGYTF
>TRBJ1-5|15|TRBD1|-|TRBV6-5
TGTGCCAGCAGCGGAACCGGGACAGGGGATCAGCCCCAGCATTTT
CASSGTGTGDQPQHF
>TRBJ2-7|13|-|-|TRBV29-1
TGCAGCGCCAAGGTGGGCACCCACTACGAGCAGTACTTC
CSAKVGTHYEQYF
>TRBJ1-2|16|TRBD1|-|TRBV27
TGTGCCAGCAGTTCCCCCGGACAGGGGGACAACTATGGCTACACCTTC
CASSSPGQGDNYGYTF
>TRBJ1-1|16|-|-|TRBV30
TGTGCCTGGAGTCCTCGTTGGGCAGGGGTGTACACTGAAGCTTTCTTT
CAWSPRWAGVYTEAFF
>TRBJ1-5|15|-|few|TRBV4-1
TGCGCCAGCAGCCAACAGGGGATCCTTAATCAGCCCCAGCATTTT
CASSQQGILNQPQHF
>TRBJ2-7|12|-|few|TRBV5-1
TGCGCCAGCAGCTTGGAGGAGGGCGAGCAGTACTTC
CASSLEEGEQYF
>TRBJ2-7|12|-|-|TRBV29-1
TGCAGCGTTGTGGGGAAAGGCTACGAGCAGTACTTC
CSVVGKGYEQYF
>TRBJ2-5|16|TRBD2|few|TRBV2
TGTGCCAGCAGCATAGGGACTAGCGGATACCAAGAGACCCAGTACTTC
CASSIGTSGYQETQYF
>TRBJ1-2|15|TRBD1|-|TRBV29-1
TGCAGCGTTGATGGGACAGGGGGATTGGGGTATGGCTACACCTTC
CSVDGTGGLGYGYTF
>TRBJ1-5|14|-|-|TRBV9
TGTGCCAGCAGCCCAAGCGGTACAGGTCAGCCCCAGCATTTT
CASSPSGTGQPQHF
>TRBJ1-1|15|TRBD1|-|TRBV19
TGTGCCAGTAGTATGGGGACAGTTATGAACACTGAAGCTTTCTTT
CASSMGTVMNTEAFF
>TRBJ2-7|13|TRBD2|-|TRBV29-1
TGCAGCGTTCGGACTAGCGGGGATTACGAGCAGTACTTC
CSVRTSGDYEQYF
>TRBJ2-3|14|TRBD2|-|TRBV4-2
TGTGCCAGTTCGGGGACTAGCGGGACAGATACGCAGTATTTT
CASSGTSGTDTQYF
>TRBJ2-1|13|-|-|TRBV5-6
TGTGCCAGCAGGGGGACTTCCAACAATGAGCAGTTCTTC
CASRGTSNNEQFF
>TRBJ2-7|16|TRBD1|few|TRBV7-9
TGTGCCAGCAGCTCAGACAGGGGCCTGCAGACCTACGAGCAGTACTTC
CASSSDRGLQTYEQYF
>TRBJ1-6|13|-|-|TRBV6-6
TGTGCCAGCAGTTACGGGCAGGCCGGCGGCCTCCACTTT
CASSYGQAGGLHF
>TRBJ2-1|16|TRBD1|-|TRBV18
TGTGCCAGCTCAGTGGCGATTGGACAGGGGGTTGGTGAGCAGTTCTTC
CASSVAIGQGVGEQFF